These 5 T cell receptor beta chains originate from one sample sequenced in a study of blood T cell repertoires in COVID-19. Sequencing was performed with immunoSEQ multiplex PCR; in TCRdb, only in-frame clones are kept and a portion is missing. The repertoire holds a few hundred thousand clones, 85% seen once, with roughly 3.9% in the top ten. The material sequenced was peripheral blood. These receptors all stem from a woman younger than 35 with acute or convalescent COVID-19.

V gene TRBV24-1 combines with J gene TRBJ2-5, with D possibly being TRBD1 (6 bases). V was clipped by 3 bases and J by 2 bases, with 9 bases between them. CDR1 and CDR2 from the germline V gene are KGHDR and SFDVKD. The CDR3 loop spans 14 amino acids. The CDR3: CATSDSGQQETQYF. The DNA for the CDR3 is TGTGCCACCAGTGATAGCGGACAGCAAGAGACCCAGTACTTC.

The chain uses TRBV9 and TRBJ2-5; tentatively, D is TRBD2 (5 bases). The CDR3 extends over 15 amino acids. V was pared by 0 bases and J by 2 bases, with 11 bases between. Germline-derived CDR1 and CDR2 are SGDLS and YYNGEE. Written as DNA, the CDR3 is TGTGCCAGCAGCGTAGGAGAGCGGTTGCAAGAGACCCAGTACTTC. Amino acid sequence: CASSVGERLQETQYF.

The gene calls are TRBV7-7 and TRBJ2-2; no clear D gene. Germline lookup yields CDR1 SSHAT and CDR2 FNYEAQ (reference sequence). The CDR3 totals 14 residues. V lost 5 bases and J lost 1, with 8 bases in between. CDR3 sequence (DNA): TGTGCCAGCAGCATGACACGGAACACCGGGGAGCTGTTTTTT. Its translation: CASSMTRNTGELFF.

This clone came up a few times. The chain couples TRBV6-1 to TRBJ2-3; 8 bases align to TRBD1. Germline trimming cut 2 bases from V and 4 bases from J; bases unmatched to any gene: 8. The CDR3 is 16 residues long. Germline V gives CDR1 MNHNS, CDR2 SASEGT. This CDR3 is CASSERAGGRPDTQYF. Here the CDR3 DNA reads TGTGCCAGCAGTGAAAGGGCAGGGGGCCGCCCAGATACGCAGTATTTT.

The chain joins TRBV6-6 to TRBJ2-5; D is perhaps TRBD2 (6 bases). The germline V gene encodes CDR1 MNHNY and CDR2 SVGAGI (reference sequence). The CDR3 loop spans 14 amino acids. With 4 bases removed from V and 3 bases from J, the gap between germline ends came to 12 bases. CDR3 protein: CASSWGGNKETQYF. The CDR3, as DNA: TGTGCCAGCAGTTGGGGCGGGAATAAAGAGACCCAGTACTTC.